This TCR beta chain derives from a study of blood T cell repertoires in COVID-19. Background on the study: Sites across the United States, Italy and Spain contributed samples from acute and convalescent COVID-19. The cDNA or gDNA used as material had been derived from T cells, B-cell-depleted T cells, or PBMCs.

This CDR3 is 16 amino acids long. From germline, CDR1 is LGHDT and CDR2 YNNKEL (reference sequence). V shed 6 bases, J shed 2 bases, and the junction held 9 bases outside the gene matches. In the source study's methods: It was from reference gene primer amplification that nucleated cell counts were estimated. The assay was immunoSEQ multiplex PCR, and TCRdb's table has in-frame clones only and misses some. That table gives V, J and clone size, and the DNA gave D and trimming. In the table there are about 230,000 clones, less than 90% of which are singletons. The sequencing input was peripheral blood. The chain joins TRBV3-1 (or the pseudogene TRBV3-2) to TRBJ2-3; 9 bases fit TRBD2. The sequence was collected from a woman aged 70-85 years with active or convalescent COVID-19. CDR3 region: CASRPGASGVTDTQYF. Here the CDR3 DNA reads TGTGCCAGCAGGCCTGGGGCTAGCGGGGTCACAGATACGCAGTATTTT.